Below are 15 T cell receptor beta chains sequenced from a single sample in a study of CD8 T cells in ankylosing spondylitis. Each CDR3 protein gets one entry after TCRdb re-called the 5' RACE reads with MiXCR. This table has tens of thousands of distinct CDR3 sequences, approximately 9.9% appearing once. The sample consisted of blood, either unsorted or a sorted T cell fraction (not recorded which). The receptor set was obtained from a male donor with ankylosing spondylitis or in good health (not recorded which).

This clonotype has a handful of counts. This rearrangement joins TRBV25-1 to TRBJ2-5; possible D gene TRBD2, 6 bases. Trimming removed 1 base from V and 7 bases from J, with 13 bases in between. Germline CDR1 reads MGHDK; CDR2 reads SYGVNS. The CDR3 is made up of 14 amino acids. The CDR3 sequence: CASSESRGVRTQYF. In nucleotides, the CDR3 is TGTGCCAGCAGTGAATCACGCGGGGTTCGGACCCAGTACTTC.

This clonotype was seen once. The chain couples TRBV5-1 to TRBJ1-4, with D tentatively TRBD1 (5 bases). The V gene's germline CDR1 is SGHRS and CDR2 YFSETQ. The CDR3 sequence is 15 residues long. Trimming pared 4 bases from V and 0 bases from J, leaving 10 bases between. The CDR3 nucleotides are TGCGCCAGCAGCGTCGACAGTGCAACTAATGAAAAACTGTTTTTT. Translation gives CASSVDSATNEKLFF.

This clonotype was detected many times. The rearrangement uses TRBV5-1 and TRBJ1-5, with D perhaps matching TRBD1 (5 bases). Germline values: CDR1 SGHRS, CDR2 YFSETQ. Trimming pared 0 bases from V and 0 bases from J, leaving 7 bases between. The CDR3 runs to 15 residues. CDR3 region: CASSLAGNSNQPQHF. The CDR3 DNA reads TGCGCCAGCAGCTTGGCAGGGAATAGCAATCAGCCCCAGCATTTT.

There are many counts of this clonotype. CDR3 sequence: CASSVQMIGTDTQYF. The CDR3, as DNA: TGTGCCAGCAGCGTGCAGATGATCGGCACAGATACGCAGTATTTT. The chain is built from TRBV9 and TRBJ2-3; D gene uncertain. V was shortened by 2 bases and J by 1 base, with 11 bases between the two germline ends. Germline-derived CDR1 and CDR2 are SGDLS and YYNGEE. This CDR3 has 15 residues. Drawing the rest from reference TRBV9 and TRBJ2-3, the complete variable domain is DSGVTQTPKHLITATGQRVTLRCSPRSGDLSVYWYQQSLDQGLQFLIQYYNGEERAKGNILERFSAQQFPDLHSELNLSSLELGDSALYFCASSVQMIGTDTQYFGPGTRLTVL.

There are a few counts of this clonotype. The V and J genes are TRBV15 and TRBJ2-7; D gene unclear. The CDR3 contains 15 residues. The V gene's germline CDR1 is LNHNV and CDR2 YYDKDF (reference sequence). The V gene lost 0 bases and the J gene lost 0 bases, with 9 bases spanning the gap. DNA for the CDR3: TGTGCCACCAGCAGAGAACGACGGAGCTCCTACGAGCAGTACTTC. It codes for CATSRERRSSYEQYF.

This clonotype has at least ten counts. The chain joins TRBV5-1 to TRBJ2-6; D is unclear. Trimming shortened V by 0 bases and J by 0 bases, and 7 bases separated the two germline ends. This CDR3 spans 16 amino acids. Germline V lookup: CDR1 SGHRS, CDR2 YFSETQ. CDR3 sequence (DNA): TGCGCCAGCAGCTTGGAAGGATTCTCTGGGGCCAACGTCCTGACTTTC. Residues: CASSLEGFSGANVLTF. Full variable domain (missing parts from reference TRBV5-1 and TRBJ2-6): KAGVTQTPRYLIKTRGQQVTLSCSPISGHRSVSWYQQTPGQGLQFLFEYFSETQRNKGNFPGRFSGRQFSNSRSEMNVSTLELGDSALYLCASSLEGFSGANVLTFGAGSRLTVL.

This clonotype was detected ten times or more. The genes are TRBV20-1 and TRBJ2-5, with D perhaps TRBD1 or TRBD2 (5 bases each). Germline V lookup: CDR1 DFQATT, CDR2 SNEGSKA (reference sequence). The CDR3 consists of 13 residues. Trimming took 4 bases from V and 4 from J, leaving 13 bases between them. CDR3 protein: CSATEGQGETQYF. CDR3 DNA sequence: TGCAGTGCTACCGAGGGGCAGGGAGAGACCCAGTACTTC.

This clonotype was counted at least ten times. The genes are TRBV6-5 and TRBJ2-2; 8 bases agree with TRBD1. This CDR3 is built from 15 residues. Germline trimming cut 4 bases from V and 2 bases from J; bases unmatched to any gene: 3. Germline CDR1 reads MNHEY; CDR2 reads SVGAGI. CDR3 sequence reads: CASSSDRGNTGELFF. The CDR3 DNA is TGTGCCAGCAGTTCCGACAGGGGTAACACCGGGGAGCTGTTTTTT.

This clonotype was picked up many times. The V and J genes are TRBV29-1 and TRBJ2-1; weak D call: TRBD1 (6 bases). Germline V gene lookup returns CDR1 SQVTM and CDR2 ANQGSEA. Trimming removed 4 bases at V and 6 bases at J, with 10 bases between. The CDR3 is 12 amino acids. In DNA form, the CDR3 reads TGCAGCGTTGGGGGGCTTCTCAATGAGCAGTTCTTC. Protein sequence: CSVGGLLNEQFF.

This clonotype showed up many times. This chain links TRBV5-5 with TRBJ1-1; D is possibly TRBD1 (6 bases). Trimming pared 4 bases from V and 1 base from J, leaving 14 bases between. CDR3 length: 15 residues. Germline CDR1 and CDR2: SGHKS and YYEKEE (reference sequence). The CDR3 DNA follows: TGTGCCAGCAGCCCACTGACAGGAGAGAACACTGAAGCTTTCTTT. Translating gives CASSPLTGENTEAFF.

This chain connects TRBV29-1 to TRBJ1-1; maybe TRBD1 (6 bases). The CDR3 spans 14 residues. CDR1 SQVTM and CDR2 ANQGSEA come from the germline V gene. V lost 3 bases and J 2 bases, leaving 13 bases between the germline ends. Here the CDR3 DNA reads TGCAGCGTTGAGATGAACAGGGCAAACACTGAAGCTTTCTTT. Protein: CSVEMNRANTEAFF. Looking up the rest from reference TRBV29-1 and TRBJ1-1 gives the full variable domain: SAVISQKPSRDICQRGTSLTIQCQVDSQVTMMFWYRQQPGQSLTLIATANQGSEATYESGFVIDKFPISRPNLTFSTLTVSNMSPEDSSIYLCSVEMNRANTEAFFGQGTRLTVV.

By its share, this clonotype is medium-sized (0.01 to 0.1%). The CDR3 nucleotides are TGTGCCAGCAGTTACCCGATCACCGGGGAGCTGTTTTTT. This encodes CASSYPITGELFF. The V gene is TRBV6-5, the J gene TRBJ2-2; D is uncertain. CDR1 MNHEY and CDR2 SVGAGI come from the germline V gene. V gave up 2 bases and J gave up 4 bases, with 5 bases separating them. This CDR3 has 13 residues.

This clonotype was found many times. CDR3 sequence: CASSLMMSGANYGYTF. CDR3 DNA sequence: TGTGCCAGCAGTTTGATGATGTCAGGGGCTAACTATGGCTACACCTTC. V usage is TRBV12-3 or TRBV12-4 and J usage is TRBJ1-2; possibly TRBD1 for D (6 bases). The CDR3 covers 16 residues. Trimming stripped 3 bases from V and 0 bases from J, with 14 bases between.

This clonotype showed up just a few times. This sequence joins TRBV30 and TRBJ2-6; TRBD1 aligns across 7 bases. Germline V lookup: CDR1 GTSNPN, CDR2 SVGIG (reference sequence). J gave up 0 bases and V 4 bases, and 6 bases lay outside the gene matches. The CDR3 covers 16 residues. CDR3 protein: CAWTRGLSSGANVLTF. The CDR3 DNA is TGTGCCTGGACAAGGGGGCTTAGCTCTGGGGCCAACGTCCTGACTTTC.

This clonotype showed up many times. The CDR3 reads CASSTLTGTGANEQFF. In DNA, the CDR3 is TGCGCCAGCAGCACACTAACCGGGACAGGGGCCAATGAGCAGTTCTTC. This rearrangement joins TRBV5-1 to TRBJ2-1; 10 positions match TRBD1. CDR1 is SGHRS and CDR2 is YFSETQ in the germline V gene. Trimming removed 4 bases from V and 6 bases from J; junction bases left unmatched: 10. The CDR3 loop spans 16 amino acids. The variable domain in full, completed from reference TRBV5-1 and TRBJ2-1, reads KAGVTQTPRYLIKTRGQQVTLSCSPISGHRSVSWYQQTPGQGLQFLFEYFSETQRNKGNFPGRFSGRQFSNSRSEMNVSTLELGDSALYLCASSTLTGTGANEQFFGPGTRLTVL.